A single sample gave rise to the 5 T cell receptor beta chains below, sequenced in a study of early T cells in non-severe SARS-CoV-2 infection (dated by TCRdb to about 2021). Libraries were built with 5' RACE. The instrument was a NextSeq 500. In-frame beta chains were kept once TCRdb had trimmed the public reads at Q25 with fastp and called clones with MiXCR. When rows share a CDR3 protein, they turn into one entry using the most common DNA and genes. In this sample the table shows tens of thousands of distinct CDR3 sequences, approximately 12% of which occur a single time. Of the sample, more than 4.5% falls within the top ten clones. Material for sequencing was whole blood. The receptor set was obtained from an adult who was a healthcare worker with PCR-confirmed SARS-CoV-2 infection or an uninfected control (not recorded which).

This clonotype was counted only a few times. V and J are TRBV29-1 and TRBJ2-2; 15 bases fit TRBD2. V lost 5 bases to trimming and J lost 1 base; unmatched junction nucleotides: 8. CDR3 length: 18 residues. CDR1 is SQVTM and CDR2 is ANQGSEA in the germline V gene. This chain's CDR3 is CSVPDGTSGRLNTGELFF. CDR3 nucleotide sequence: TGCAGCGTTCCTGACGGGACTAGCGGGAGGTTGAACACCGGGGAGCTGTTTTTT.

The chain links TRBV12-3 or TRBV12-4 to TRBJ2-1; D unclear. The CDR3 runs 13 residues. With 4 bases removed from V and 6 bases from J, the gap between germline ends came to 10 bases. CDR3 DNA: TGTGCCAGCAGTTCCGACTGGATCAATGAGCAGTTCTTC. It translates to CASSSDWINEQFF.

This clonotype came up a few times. The rearrangement joins TRBV7-9 to TRBJ1-1, with D tentatively TRBD1 (6 bases). The germline V and J ends were trimmed by 2 bases and 4 bases, with 17 bases remaining between them. The CDR3 is made up of 16 amino acids. The V gene's germline CDR1 is SEHNR and CDR2 FQNEAQ (reference sequence). The CDR3 is CASSLSLQGRFTEAFF. The CDR3 region has the DNA TGTGCCAGCAGCTTAAGTCTACAGGGCCGGTTCACTGAAGCTTTCTTT. Supplemented by reference TRBV7-9 and TRBJ1-1, the full variable domain reads DTGVSQNPRHKITKRGQNVTFRCDPISEHNRLYWYRQTLGQGPEFLTYFQNEAQLEKSRLLSDRFSAERPKGSFSTLEIQRTEQGDSAMYLCASSLSLQGRFTEAFFGQGTRLTVV.

This clonotype showed up just a few times. J is TRBJ1-5 and V is TRBV20-1, with TRBD1 matching over 10 bases. The J segment lost 1 base and the V segment lost 6 bases, leaving 9 bases of the junction unmatched. The germline gives CDR1 DFQATT, CDR2 SNEGSKA (reference sequence). There are 16 residues in the CDR3. The CDR3 DNA sequence: TGCAGTGCAACCGGGACAGGGGTTACGAGCAATCAGCCCCAGCATTTT. It yields the protein CSATGTGVTSNQPQHF.

The chain joins TRBV3-1 to TRBJ2-1; 11 bases fit TRBD2. V lost 7 bases to trimming and J lost 6 bases; unmatched junction nucleotides: 2. This CDR3 region has 13 residues. Germline V gene lookup returns CDR1 LGHDT and CDR2 YNNKEL (reference sequence). CDR3 nucleotide sequence: TGTGCCAGCAAACTAGCGGGAGTCAATGAGCAGTTCTTC. It codes for CASKLAGVNEQFF.